The following is a T cell receptor (beta chain) sequence with its context. The antigen remains unidentified. The V end lost 6 bases, the J end lost 3 bases, and 6 bases lay between the germline ends. The CDR3 extends over 12 amino acids. The germline V gene encodes CDR1 MDHEN and CDR2 SYDVKM. The data belong to a study of OX40 agonist ivuxolimab in advanced cancers. Study-wide background: Ivuxolimab, an agonist antibody against OX40 (CD134), was given to patients. Intravenous ivuxolimab at 0.01 to 10 mg/kg was given to patients every 2 weeks.

Clones were sequenced by immunoSEQ multiplex PCR, and TCRdb holds only the in-frame ones, with some missing. Of 70,000 or so clones listed, 90% are singletons. Whole-study results and caveats: More expanded clones were found, on average, in CD8+ than in CD4+ T cells.

This sequence was found in an adult with an advanced solid tumor such as melanoma, head and neck, liver or kidney cancer. The chain employs TRBV28 and TRBJ1-5; no definite D call. This specimen was CD4+ or CD8+ T cells sorted from blood, taken in a trial of the OX40 agonist ivuxolimab. The CDR3 reads CASSPTNQPQHF. CDR3 DNA sequence: TGTGCCAGCAGCCCAACCAATCAGCCCCAGCATTTT.